Included here is one T cell receptor (beta chain) sequence, with context. Antigen unknown. A second PCR of roughly 7 to 11 cycles used a sample-barcoded 5' primer and a J-beta primer mix. TCRdb recomputed calls from the 5' RACE reads with MiXCR, one row per CDR3 protein. Here the sample spans almost 550,000 distinct CDR3 sequences, nearly 25% being singletons. The data derive from a study of blood T cells in healthy people across ages. Study-level results: Lack of knowledge of donor CMV status possibly confounded expanded clonotype changes. Per million T cells, TCR beta diversity dropped roughly linearly as age increased.

The CDR3 runs 15 residues. V shed 6 bases and J shed 2 bases, with 20 bases lying between them. Per germline, CDR1 DFQATT and CDR2 SNEGSKA (reference sequence). This same sample was also taken into another study, of T cells of mothers and their children. That source reports: Second-PCR primer M1S introduced sample barcodes and 2-4 random nucleotides. Not a single persistent microchimeric T cell clone was detected.

V usage is TRBV20-1 and J usage is TRBJ2-7; the D gene could be TRBD1 or TRBD2 (5 bases each). The source material was blood. This receptor was identified in a boy younger than 18 in good health. This CDR3 is CSAGPTGLAAYEQYF. In nucleotides, the CDR3 is TGCAGTGCGGGACCGACTGGCCTGGCGGCCTACGAGCAGTACTTC.